This T cell receptor beta chain was found in a study of blood T cells in healthy people across ages. Study as a whole: With template switching, about one barcoded beta molecule was captured per two T cells.

Germline V gene lookup returns CDR1 DFQATT and CDR2 SNEGSKA (reference sequence). The CDR3 is 15 residues long. Trimming left V 2 bases short and J 0 bases short, with 14 bases between. A sample-barcoded 5' primer and a J-beta primer mix were used in a second PCR of about 7 to 12 cycles. TCRdb passed the 5' RACE reads through MiXCR, listing each CDR3 protein once. The sample lists approximately 800,000 distinct CDR3 sequences, roughly 64% occurring once. Every donor contributed about 10 milliliters of peripheral blood by blood draw. In its sample, this clonotype was seen a few times. Sequencing was performed on blood. This chain joins TRBV20-1 and TRBJ2-7; D gene unclear. The origin of this receptor is a young man in good health. This CDR3 reads CSARPAYRRSYEQYF. The CDR3 DNA reads as TGCAGTGCTAGACCTGCCTATCGGCGCTCCTACGAGCAGTACTTC.